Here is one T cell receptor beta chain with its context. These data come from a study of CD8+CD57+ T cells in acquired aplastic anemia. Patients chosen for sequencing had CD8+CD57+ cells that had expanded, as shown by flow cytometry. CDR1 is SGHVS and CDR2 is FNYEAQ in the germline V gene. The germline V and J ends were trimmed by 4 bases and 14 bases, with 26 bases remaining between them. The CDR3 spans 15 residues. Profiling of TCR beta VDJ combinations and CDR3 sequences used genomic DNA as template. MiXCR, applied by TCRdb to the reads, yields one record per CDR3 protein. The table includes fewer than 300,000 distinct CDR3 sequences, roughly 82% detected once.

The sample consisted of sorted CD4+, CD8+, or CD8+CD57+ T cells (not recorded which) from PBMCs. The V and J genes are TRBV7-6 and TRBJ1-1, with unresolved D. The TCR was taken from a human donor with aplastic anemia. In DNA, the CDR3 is TGTGCCAGCAGCTGGACTAGCGGACGGGGTCAGGAGACCTTCTTT. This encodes CASSWTSGRGQETFF.